The 18 T cell receptor beta chains reported below all come from one sample, sequenced in a study of T-cell memory formation after mild COVID-19. Via MiXCR, TCRdb re-called the 5' RACE reads, giving one row per CDR3 protein. The sample holds 250,000 to 400,000 distinct CDR3 sequences, approximately 15% seen once. Sample: PBMCs or a T cell subset sorted from them (not recorded which). These receptor sequences come from a man younger than 35 who had mild COVID-19 (a few samples of this study predate the infection). Cell type and time point are not known.

The genes are TRBV3-1 and TRBJ2-1; D is perhaps TRBD1 (6 bases). V lost 1 base, J lost 10 bases, and 11 bases lay in between. The CDR3 totals 13 residues. CDR1 is LGHDT, CDR2 YNNKEL, per germline (reference sequence). Here the CDR3 reads CASSQVGAREQFF. The DNA for the CDR3 is TGTGCCAGCAGCCAAGTGGGGGCGAGGGAGCAGTTCTTC.

There are a few counts of this clonotype. The chain employs TRBV2 and TRBJ2-3; D uncertain. The CDR3 has 14 residues. Germline loops: CDR1 SNHLY, CDR2 FYNNEI. Trimming left V 8 bases short and J 2 bases short, with 14 bases between. In nucleotides, the CDR3 is TGTGCCAGCCAGACCCACCGGTCCACAGATACGCAGTATTTT. It encodes CASQTHRSTDTQYF.

A few counts support this clonotype. The genes are TRBV7-9 and TRBJ2-1, with 11 bases identical to TRBD2. After removal of 5 bases from V and 0 bases from J, the junction contained 6 bases not matched to a gene. Germline-derived CDR1 and CDR2 are SEHNR and FQNEAQ (reference sequence). The CDR3 is made up of 17 amino acids. The CDR3 region is CASSPGTSGPSYNEQFF. The DNA for the CDR3 is TGTGCCAGCAGCCCTGGGACTAGCGGCCCCTCCTACAATGAGCAGTTCTTC.

This clonotype turned up a few times. The chain employs TRBV6-6 and TRBJ2-4; 12 bases fit TRBD2. Per the germline V gene, CDR1 is MNHNY and CDR2 is SVGAGI (reference sequence). The CDR3 extends over 18 amino acids. V lost 2 bases and J lost 1; bases outside the gene matches: 6. The CDR3 DNA sequence: TGTGCCAGCAGTTACAGGCTAGCGGGGGGGAAGGCCAAAAACATTCAGTACTTC. Protein product: CASSYRLAGGKAKNIQYF.

V is TRBV5-1 and J is TRBJ2-3; 11 bases map to TRBD1. Germline CDR1 is SGHRS and CDR2 is YFSETQ. This CDR3 contains 16 residues. Germline trimming cut 4 bases from V and 3 bases from J; bases unmatched to any gene: 7. The CDR3 DNA sequence: TGCGCCAGCAGCCTGGACAGGGGGCATATGACAGATACGCAGTATTTT. Protein product: CASSLDRGHMTDTQYF.

V is TRBV5-6 and J is TRBJ1-1; D is undetermined. Germline CDR1 and CDR2: SGHDT and YYEEEE. Trimming pared 4 bases from V and 1 base from J, leaving 17 bases between. The CDR3 extends over 16 amino acids. CDR3 residues: CASSIGPTLPNTEAFF. In DNA form, the CDR3 reads TGTGCCAGCAGCATCGGGCCCACCCTCCCGAACACTGAAGCTTTCTTT.

This clonotype was counted only a few times. The chain links TRBV6-5 to TRBJ2-5; D gene unclear. Between the trimmed V and J ends, which lost 5 bases and 5 bases, there was a span of 9 bases. The germline V gene has CDR1 MNHEY and CDR2 SVGAGI. This CDR3 has 12 amino acids. The CDR3 loop is CASSGSSETQYF. The CDR3 DNA follows: TGTGCCAGCAGTGGTTCGTCGGAGACCCAGTACTTC.

The chain joins TRBV4-2 to TRBJ2-2, with unresolved D. The CDR3 runs to 14 residues. Germline assignment: CDR1 LGHNA and CDR2 YNFKEQ. V was trimmed by 2 bases and J by 6 bases, leaving 10 bases between them. CDR3 nucleotide sequence: TGTGCCAGCAGCCAATCTATAGACTCCGGGGAGCTGTTTTTT. Its protein product is CASSQSIDSGELFF.

The rearrangement joins TRBV7-9 to TRBJ1-2; D remains unclear. CDR1 and CDR2 (germline): SEHNR, FQNEAQ (reference sequence). The CDR3 is made up of 14 amino acids. V lost 4 bases, J lost 1 base, and 10 bases lay in between. The CDR3 region is CASSSDGFNYGYTF. The CDR3 DNA sequence: TGTGCCAGCAGCTCCGACGGGTTTAACTATGGCTACACCTTC.

In this sample, this clonotype turned up a few times. The CDR3 DNA follows: TGCAGCGTTGGGCCAGACAGGGGCCCTGAAGCTTTCTTT. Translated: CSVGPDRGPEAFF. The rearrangement links TRBV29-1 to TRBJ1-1; 8 bases are shared with TRBD1. The CDR3 consists of 13 residues. Germline trimming cut 4 bases from V and 6 bases from J; bases unmatched to any gene: 7. Germline loops: CDR1 SQVTM, CDR2 ANQGSEA.

This clonotype was seen a handful of times. This chain uses TRBV11-2 with TRBJ2-5; possibly TRBD2 for D (5 bases). The germline V gene has CDR1 SGHAT and CDR2 FQNNGV. Trimming stripped 0 bases from V and 5 bases from J, with 13 bases between. CDR3 length equals 15 residues. CDR3: CASSLDLRREETQYF. The CDR3 DNA reads TGTGCCAGCAGCTTAGATTTGCGAAGGGAGGAGACCCAGTACTTC.

The chain carries TRBV9 and TRBJ2-1; D gene ambiguous. V was clipped by 3 bases and J by 7 bases, with 11 bases between them. Germline V gene lookup returns CDR1 SGDLS and CDR2 YYNGEE. The CDR3 is made up of 13 amino acids. DNA for the CDR3: TGTGCCAGCAGCGATCGGCTGCGGAATGAGCAGTTCTTC. Encoded protein: CASSDRLRNEQFF. The full variable domain, with the rest looked up from reference TRBV9 and TRBJ2-1, is DSGVTQTPKHLITATGQRVTLRCSPRSGDLSVYWYQQSLDQGLQFLIQYYNGEERAKGNILERFSAQQFPDLHSELNLSSLELGDSALYFCASSDRLRNEQFFGPGTRLTVL.

At least ten counts were recorded for this clonotype. V is TRBV6-6 and J is TRBJ1-6; unclear D gene. The V end was cut by 8 bases, the J end by 9 bases, with 11 bases between. The CDR3 totals 12 residues. The germline V gene encodes CDR1 MNHNY and CDR2 SVGAGI (reference sequence). The CDR3 DNA follows: TGTGCCAGCGGCCAGGATAGTTCACCCCTCCACTTT. Protein: CASGQDSSPLHF.

The J gene is TRBJ2-4, the V gene TRBV6-5; 11 bases line up with TRBD1. Germline V CDR1 and CDR2: MNHEY, SVGAGI. Trimming cost V 8 bases and J 4 bases; bases outside gene matches: 1. CDR3 length equals 13 residues. DNA of the CDR3: TGTGCCAGCGGGGACAGGGGGAAAAACATTCAGTACTTC. It codes for CASGDRGKNIQYF.

At least ten counts were recorded for this clonotype. This sequence joins TRBV4-1 and TRBJ2-2; TRBD1 is a possible D gene (5 bases). The germline gives CDR1 MGHRA, CDR2 YSYEKL. Trimming cost V 3 bases and J 8 bases, with 16 bases left between them. This CDR3 comprises 15 residues. The CDR3 sequence: CASSHGRAPVGELFF. The CDR3 DNA reads TGCGCCAGCAGCCACGGCAGGGCCCCCGTAGGGGAGCTGTTTTTT.

CDR3 sequence reads: CASSRTELLGNQPQHF. CDR3 nucleotide sequence: TGCGCCAGCAGCCGGACGGAACTCCTGGGCAATCAGCCCCAGCATTTT. The chain employs TRBV5-1 and TRBJ1-5; D call uncertain. Looked up from germline, CDR1 is SGHRS and CDR2 is YFSETQ. Trimming took 4 bases from V and 2 from J, leaving 16 bases between them. The CDR3 is 16 residues long.

A few counts support this clonotype. At one of its ends the junction is not consistent with the germline gene, which may arise from a read error. The rearrangement joins TRBV5-1 to TRBJ2-2; D uncertain. CDR1 is SGHRS, CDR2 YFSETQ, per germline. CDR3 size: 13 residues. The CDR3 loop is CASSLVGFGELFF. The CDR3 nucleotides are TGCGCCAGCAGTTTGGTGGGGTTCGGGGAGCTGTTTTTT.

The chain joins TRBV29-1 to TRBJ2-4; D gene uncertain. This CDR3 is 14 amino acids long. Germline V gene sequence: CDR1 SQVTM, CDR2 ANQGSEA. With 4 bases removed from V and 6 bases from J, the gap between germline ends came to 16 bases. In nucleotides, the CDR3 is TGCAGCGTTGTACCGACGGGCGTCGGAAACATTCAGTACTTC. Translating it yields CSVVPTGVGNIQYF.